This entry concerns a single T cell receptor beta chain. Its antigen specificity is not known. Per-base quality was not reported, and no clone a single base away is much larger than it. Other DNA sequences from this sample encode an identical CDR3 as well. The method was the immunoSEQ multiplex PCR assay. For the multiplex PCR, a mixture combining 60 forward primers for TCR Vbeta segments and 13 reverse primers for TCR Jbeta segments was used. The CDR3 region of rearranged TCR beta genes was amplified from genomic DNA with a multiplex PCR assay. On the Illumina HiSeq System, the amplified TCR beta libraries were sequenced as 87-base-pair reads. Per the original workflow: A later analysis counted 65 million to 90 million unique TCR beta chains across the 650 to 800 repertoires, and roughly 11 million of these chains were shared by at least two donors. Raw reads were error-corrected and collapsed into unique sequences with a nearest-neighbor algorithm that merged closely related sequences to remove PCR and sequencing errors. Alignment of CDR3 sequences to IMGT reference sequences was used to assign V, D and J gene segments. For a sequence to be retained, a match of at least six nucleotides to both a V gene segment and a J gene segment was required. A rearrangement was called productive if the CDR3 had no stop codons and remained in frame with V and J, and every other rearrangement was called non-productive. Following IMGT convention, CDR3 was defined as the stretch from the second conserved V-encoded cysteine up to the conserved J-encoded phenylalanine. The earlier analysis of fewer than 700 of the donors excluded sequences that lacked an unambiguous match to a single V gene segment. In an earlier analysis of approximately 590 of the donors, V segments were called functional above 56.7% productive rearrangements and were called segregating when the between-donor standard deviation exceeded 5%. A statistical classification framework was built to diagnose cytomegalovirus status from the catalog of TCR beta chain sequences. V and J gene assignment, in a later analysis, came from comparing TCR nucleotide sequences with IMGT/GENE-DB human TR gene sequences. Using the TCRdist pipeline, a later analysis assigned CDR3 sequences along with most-parsimonious VDJ recombination scenarios. In a later analysis, each TCR beta chain was defined by its CDR3 amino acid sequence together with its V-gene family, and reads lacking a unique V-gene family were excluded. To address suspected cross-contamination and a sequencing artifact, a later analysis removed 450 to 700 highly shared, low-generation-probability nucleotide sequences. In a later analysis, a clonal expansion index for each public chain was calculated from normalized within-repertoire ranks of inferred template counts. A later analysis computed generation probabilities with a VDJ recombination model fitted to out-of-frame rearrangements, and checked the results against IGoR. In a later analysis, hypergeometric tests were used to score TCR-TCR, TCR-HLA and TCR-CMV co-occurrence, with a repertoire-size bias correction applied to TCR pairs. To estimate false discovery rates, a later analysis permuted the HLA or CMV assignments 20 times. In a later analysis, co-occurring TCRs were grouped using DBSCAN, and TCRdist sequence similarity was added for clustering within HLA-allele-positive subsets. For co-occurrence clustering, repertoires with fewer than 30,000 or more than 120,000 public chains were excluded, along with roughly 5 repertoires with anomalous nucleotide sharing. TCRdb's version of the immuneACCESS table is confined to in-frame rearrangements and falls short of the full clone set. An unresolved V gene accounts for under half of the shortfall where checked; the remainder is of unknown origin. The D gene and trimming were derived from the DNA, and the V and J assignments and clone size from that table. The sample contains around 170,000 clones, 65% to 85% of them found a single time. The ten largest clones capture 6.5% to 8.5% of the sample.

These data originate in a study of cytomegalovirus exposure and HLA in healthy donors (dated by TCRdb to the late 2010s). Regarding the research as a whole: An earlier analysis of approximately 640 of the donors reported roughly 300 Gb of sequence data and 117 million unique TCR beta sequences from roughly 200 million T cells. Across about 370 genotyped donors of the cohort, an average of about 200,000 unique TCR beta nucleotide sequences per donor were sequenced, and roughly a sixth of those sequences were non-productive. To predict cytomegalovirus infection status, the study brought together high-throughput TCR immunosequencing, statistical association of individual TCRs with disease status, and machine learning. Four to six DR-DQ haplotypes were handled as single units for association and clustering, since linkage in the cohort was strong. Along with the approximately 650-subject first cohort, a separate validation cohort of some 130 different subjects was used. The study aimed to test whether signatures of past pathogen exposure could be identified by cataloging public T cell receptors. In a later analysis, previously published TCR beta repertoires from 500 to 750 donors were re-analyzed and high-resolution HLA genotyping was added so that TCR occurrence patterns could be studied. An earlier analysis of a few hundred of the donors applied high-throughput TCR beta sequencing to assess whether each TCR beta V gene segment acted as functional or pseudogenic. Both class I and class II loci were covered by HLA typing, at four-digit resolution. The study used immunosequencing to profile the T cell repertoires of 666 subjects and linked those repertoires to cytomegalovirus serostatus. Rather than drawing on any new phenotypic data, the later analysis identified candidate immune exposures from TCR beta sequences and the way those sequences occurred across donors. About 300 gigabases of sequencing data and around 85 million unique TCR sequences made up an early release that covered 640 HLA-typed donors. The genetic ancestry cluster associated with self-reported Caucasian donors included 81% of the 350 to 500 genotyped donors. A later genetic analysis used genome-wide SNP genotypes for about 65% of the roughly 700 donors, treating that subset as a discovery cohort. Every repertoire in the discovery cohort had been generated on one and the same sequencing platform. The number of typed donors differed by locus: roughly 620-640 for A, B, C, DRB1 and DQB1; approximately 530 for DQA1; 606 for DPA1; and some 450 for DPB1. Donor age, sex, ethnicity and CMV serostatus were collected together with the repertoire data.

Overall study outcomes, separate from this receptor: Most CMV-associated TCR beta chains appeared to be HLA-restricted in a later analysis, and the HLA associations seemed to be driven largely by CMV exposure. Some IMGT-functional V segments, including TRBV6-2 and TRBV6-3, could not be told apart with the 87-base-pair reads, so those segments were excluded. The classifier was reported to diagnose cytomegalovirus status with high specificity and sensitivity in both the original and validation cohorts. In a later analysis, over 15,000 TCR beta sequences were associated with specific HLA alleles at a false discovery rate of 0.05. Several of the top co-occurrence clusters appeared to be linked to parvovirus B19, influenza, CMV and Epstein-Barr virus, according to a later analysis. In an earlier analysis of approximately 600 of the donors, most TCR beta V segments were observed in productive rearrangements about 87% or about 30% of the time, broadly matching IMGT annotations. For the cohort, immune exposure information was limited to CMV serostatus. Because HLA typing was unavailable for some donors at each locus, only the typed subset was used in association tests. In a later genetic analysis, fewer N-insertions in productive TCRs were reported among donors in an Asian-associated ancestry cluster than the approximately 630-donor mean. V-gene and J-gene trimming of TCR beta chains was associated with a missense DCLRE1C variant in a later genetic analysis, and the association was replicated in an independent cohort. Strong co-occurrence of HLA alleles, especially DR and DQ, made assigning TCR associations to individual alleles difficult. Most TCR sequences were seen in very few donors, while some public TCRs were found in many individuals. The study gave a list of about 150 TCR beta chains associated with cytomegalovirus. According to a later analysis, TCR association rates differed among HLA loci, with DRB1 alleles showing the most associated TCRs and HLA-C alleles showing the fewest. The cohort was sequenced for TCR beta chains only, and without alpha or paired-chain data the features that could be detected were limited. A further reported finding was that TCR beta sequences accurately predicted the HLA-A and HLA-B alleles for most subjects in the first cohort. Correlated functional status among segregating V segments might be attributable to linkage disequilibrium, but an unknown experimental factor could not be ruled out. Sequencing depth was assumed to be roughly uniform across donors in the presence/absence analyses, though that assumption may not hold. A cluster of highly shared sequence variants was judged likely to represent a technical artifact of the sequencing pipeline. The authors suggested that the approach could potentially be extended to other disease states and immunological phenotypes. In a later analysis, HLA-associated TCR beta chains showed more clonal expansion and lower generation probabilities than non-associated chains that were equally common. In vitro tests confirmed that a few of the cytomegalovirus-associated TCR beta chains recognize cytomegalovirus antigens. Over 15 rarely observed V segments, including chromosome 9 orphons, were excluded from the earlier analysis of approximately 600 of the donors because counts were too low.

There are 17 amino acids in the CDR3, from cysteine to phenylalanine inclusive. Here the CDR3 DNA is all that survives: 51 bases in frame from base 1. CDR1 and CDR2, per the germline V gene, are SGHVS and FQNEAQ. The junction shows trimming of 6 bases on V and 4 bases on J, and the gene matches do not reach 15 bases of it. The cohort consisted of fewer than 700 healthy bone marrow donors. Cohort members were all nominally healthy when sampled, although unrecorded immune exposures were likely present. The donor tested CMV seropositive and was one of the 289 seropositive cohort members. A peripheral blood sample was provided by each donor, and peripheral blood mononuclear cells were used for TCR beta sequencing. The Qiagen DNeasy Blood Extraction Kit was used to extract genomic DNA from the blood cell samples.

The sequencing sample was made of PBMCs. Recombination linked TRBV7-8 to TRBJ1-5, with TRBD1 matching 7 junction bases. This receptor was identified in a woman in her thirties or forties in good health and CMV-seropositive. The DNA reads as follows: TGTGCCAGCAGTAGGGACAGAGGGCTTGACCCTAATCAGCCCCAGCATTTT. It translates to CASSRDRGLDPNQPQHF.